This T cell receptor (beta chain) stems from a study of cytomegalovirus exposure and HLA in healthy donors. Study summary: An earlier analysis identified 95 million to 120 million unique TCR beta sequences in about 170 million T cells. Drawn from HLA-typed donors, tens of millions of unique TCRs were held in an early data release.

Study findings and constraints: Links to common viral pathogens appeared, in a later analysis, for several of the most significant clusters.

Of note for this clone: Its antigen is not identified.

PCR involved 60 Vbeta and 13 Jbeta primers. The assay was immunoSEQ multiplex PCR, and TCRdb's table has in-frame clones only and misses some. The sample includes around 100,000 clones, 82% of them seen just once. V was cut by 2 bases and J by 5 bases, with 12 bases left in between. Germline CDR1 and CDR2: MGHDK and SYGVNS. This CDR3 is built from 14 residues. This chain connects TRBV25-1 to TRBJ2-5, with a tentative D call TRBD1 (5 bases). The clonotype was recovered from a young woman in good health and CMV-seronegative. The sequenced material came from PBMCs. This CDR3 is CASSERGTLETQYF. CDR3 DNA sequence: TGTGCCAGCAGTGAAAGGGGCACATTGGAGACCCAGTACTTC.